A single T cell receptor (beta chain) is shown here with its context. No antigen is known for it. The data derive from a study of Ad26.COV2.S vaccination and SARS-CoV-2 variants. The wider study: The authors gave Ad26.COV2.S intramuscularly, either once or twice 56 days apart.

Treatment specified: approximately 18 received Ad26.COV2.S at low or high dose, single or two shots; roughly five received placebo; per-sample allocation not given. The investigators took samples on day 63 after the first vaccine or placebo injection. Whoever gave the sample was an adult aged 18-55 years in Boston. Repertoires were generated with immunoSEQ multiplex PCR, while TCRdb's copy carries only in-frame clones and drops some. Seen here are hundreds of thousands of clones, over 80% observed once, and the top ten hold around 1.8%. Broader study findings: Vaccine recipients surpassed placebo recipients in spike-specific TCR breadth.

The sequence was obtained from a person aged 18-65 years who received the Ad26.COV2.S COVID-19 vaccine or a placebo. The source was peripheral blood, collected in a trial of Ad26.COV2.S vaccine versus placebo.

The DNA for the CDR3 is TGTGCCAGTCGGGACCAGGGTTTGACTAATGAAAAACTGTTTTTT. This codes for CASRDQGLTNEKLFF. The rearrangement joins TRBV19 to TRBJ1-4; maybe TRBD1 (5 bases). Trimming cost V 8 bases and J 2 bases, with 15 bases left between them. Germline CDR1 is LNHDA and CDR2 is SQIVND (reference sequence). CDR3 size: 15 residues.